This T cell receptor (beta chain) was sequenced in a study of T cells in narcolepsy. Overall study findings and caveats: In some patient and control memory CD4+ samples, autoreactive clones were absent. Reportedly, autoreactive clonotypes were serially detected in patients' blood but not controls'.

Measured with immunoSEQ multiplex PCR; TCRdb has only the in-frame clones, and not every one. Among some 34,000 clones listed, roughly 90% were seen once. In the case of this clone: As yet, its antigen is unknown.

The sequenced sample was CD45RA- memory CD4+ T cells from PBMCs. The sequence came from a human donor with narcolepsy.

The CDR3 nucleotides read TGTGCCAGCAGTGATTGGGGTGGGCCCCAGCATTTT. Its protein product is CASSDWGGPQHF. The chain links TRBV2 to TRBJ1-5; D is uncertain. Germline V CDR1 and CDR2: SNHLY, FYNNEI. The germline V and J ends were trimmed by 3 bases and 9 bases, with 9 bases remaining between them. The CDR3 extends over 12 amino acids.